One sample yielded the 18 T cell receptor beta chains listed below, sequenced in a study of blood T cells in healthy people across ages. PCR was performed a second time for roughly 7 to 12 cycles using a sample-barcoded 5' primer and a J-beta primer mix. TCRdb re-derived calls from the 5' RACE reads in MiXCR, one entry per CDR3 protein. The top ten hold 3.5% to 4% of the sample, which has hundreds of thousands of distinct CDR3 sequences, around a fifth seen once. Sequenced input: blood. The receptors shown here come from a man between 65 and 85 years old in good health.

About this clonotype: This may be a read error, as it is one base from a much larger clone. The chain recombines TRBV7-7 with TRBJ2-5; 8 bases align to TRBD2. The J call may be in error: the DNA end matches TRBJ2-1 better. From germline, CDR1 is SSHAT and CDR2 FNYEAQ (reference sequence). This CDR3 region has 13 residues. The CDR3 loop reads CASSITSGSEQFF. The CDR3, as DNA: TGTGCTAGCAGCATAACAAGCGGGAGTGAGCAGTTCTTC.

As to this clonotype: Because the CDR3 is missing its conserved closing phenylalanine or tryptophan, this is likely a read error. This chain links TRBV20-1 with TRBJ2-7; 7 nucleotides match TRBD1. Trimming cost V 3 bases and J 2 bases; bases outside gene matches: 4. This CDR3 is built from 13 residues. The V gene's germline CDR1 is DFQATT and CDR2 SNEGSKA (reference sequence). CDR3 loop: CSASNRGPYEQYL. In DNA, the CDR3 is TGCAGTGCTAGTAACAGGGGTCCCTACGAGCAGTACCTC.

This chain links TRBV5-1 with TRBJ2-7; 11 bases are shared with TRBD2. Germline V gene data show CDR1 as SGHRS and CDR2 as YFSETQ. Trimming took 0 bases from V and 0 from J; bases not matched to a gene: 8. CDR3 length: 18 residues. DNA of the CDR3: TGCGCCAGCAGCTTGGACTGGGGACTAGCGGAGACCTCCTACGAGCAGTACTTC. Translation gives CASSLDWGLAETSYEQYF.

J is TRBJ2-5 and V is TRBV2, with D uncertain. The V and J ends lost 7 bases and 5 bases respectively, with 8 bases between them. The V gene's germline CDR1 is SNHLY and CDR2 FYNNEI. The CDR3 is 11 amino acids. CDR3 bases: TGTGCCAGCAATCCTGGGGAGACCCAGTACTTC. It translates to CASNPGETQYF.

This chain's CDR3 is CASSFMLAAYQETQYF. CDR3 sequence (DNA): TGTGCCAGCAGCTTTATGCTAGCGGCGTACCAAGAGACCCAGTACTTC. V is TRBV7-2 and J is TRBJ2-5; 7 bases fit TRBD2. V lost 3 bases, J lost 0 bases, and 7 bases stayed unmatched. This CDR3 region has 16 residues. Germline V CDR1 and CDR2: SGHTA, FQGNSA.

This clonotype was seen repeatedly, ten times or more. This chain connects TRBV2 to TRBJ2-7; D is unresolved. The germline gives CDR1 SNHLY, CDR2 FYNNEI. Trimming removed 3 bases at V and 5 bases at J, with 5 bases between. This CDR3 is built from 11 residues. The CDR3 nucleotides read TGTGCCAGCAGTGATCCCGACGAGCAGTACTTC. Amino acids: CASSDPDEQYF.

The rearrangement links TRBV20-1 to TRBJ2-1; 12 bases align to TRBD2. This CDR3 has 17 residues. With V trimmed by 5 bases and J by 3 bases, 11 bases remained unmatched. Per the germline V gene, CDR1 is DFQATT and CDR2 is SNEGSKA (reference sequence). CDR3 nucleotide sequence: TGCAGTGCTGGGAGGACTAGCGGGACGGGCCACTACAATGAGCAGTTCTTC. It is translated as CSAGRTSGTGHYNEQFF.

This chain uses TRBV7-2 with TRBJ1-2, with TRBD1 identical over 11 bases. Germline V lookup: CDR1 SGHTA, CDR2 FQGNSA. CDR3 length: 13 residues. Unmatched junction bases numbered 3, after V lost 5 bases and J lost 7 bases. This chain's CDR3 is CASSGTGGVGYTF. CDR3 nucleotide sequence: TGTGCCAGCAGCGGGACAGGGGGAGTTGGCTACACCTTC.

CDR3 nucleotides: TGTGCCAGCAGTTTAACTCAGGGTTTCCAGCCCCAGCATTTT. Translation gives CASSLTQGFQPQHF. The J gene is TRBJ1-5, the V gene TRBV28, with D perhaps TRBD1 (5 bases). The CDR3 runs to 14 residues. Per germline, CDR1 MDHEN and CDR2 SYDVKM. Trimming removed 2 bases at V and 7 bases at J, with 12 bases between. The full variable domain, with the rest looked up from reference TRBV28 and TRBJ1-5, is DVKVTQSSRYLVKRTGEKVFLECVQDMDHENMFWYRQDPGLGLRLIYFSYDVKMKEKGDIPEGYSVSREKKERFSLILESASTNQTSMYLCASSLTQGFQPQHFGDGTRLSIL.

The chain employs TRBV7-9 and TRBJ1-6; D is uncertain. Germline CDR1 and CDR2: SEHNR and FQNEAQ (reference sequence). Trimming cost V 0 bases and J 7 bases, with 16 bases left between them. The CDR3 loop spans 17 amino acids. The CDR3 DNA reads as TGTGCCAGCAGCTTAGCCCTTGGGAGGGCAAGGAATTCACCCCTCCACTTT. This sequence encodes CASSLALGRARNSPLHF.

The chain couples TRBV20-1 to TRBJ2-5, with 8 bases fitting TRBD2. The CDR3 covers 13 residues. Losses at the gene ends were 4 bases for V and 7 bases for J; bases not matched to a gene: 8. Germline V gene sequence: CDR1 DFQATT, CDR2 SNEGSKA (reference sequence). The CDR3 DNA sequence: TGCAGTGCTAAAACTAGCGGATCTTGGACCCAGTACTTC. Residues: CSAKTSGSWTQYF.

The V and J genes are TRBV6-5 and TRBJ2-7; 8 bases align to TRBD2. Germline CDR1 MNHEY, CDR2 SVGAGI. With 6 bases clipped from V and 7 bases from J, the junction kept 8 bases outside the gene matches. The CDR3 extends over 13 amino acids. The CDR3 DNA reads TGTGCCAGCAGAGAAAGCGGGAGAAGGGAGCAGTACTTC. Its protein product is CASRESGRREQYF.

Many counts were recorded for this clonotype. V is TRBV20-1 and J is TRBJ2-3; TRBD2 might be the D (5 bases). Germline V gene data show CDR1 as DFQATT and CDR2 as SNEGSKA (reference sequence). The CDR3 consists of 12 residues. V gave up 3 bases and J gave up 2 bases, with 6 bases separating them. CDR3 region: CSASGDTDTQYF. DNA for the CDR3: TGCAGTGCTAGCGGGGACACAGATACGCAGTATTTT.

This clonotype occurred many times. The DNA for the CDR3 is TGCGCCAGCAGCTGGACTAGCGGGAGCGGGGGTGAGCAGTTCTTC. This encodes CASSWTSGSGGEQFF. The rearrangement links TRBV5-1 to TRBJ2-1; 13 bases map to TRBD2. Germline CDR1 is SGHRS and CDR2 is YFSETQ. The CDR3 is 15 residues long. The trim removed 3 bases at V and 9 bases at J, leaving 6 bases unmatched.

This clonotype was seen a handful of times. V usage is TRBV12-3 or TRBV12-4 and J usage is TRBJ2-6; D gene uncertain. CDR3 length equals 13 residues. Here the CDR3 DNA reads TGTGCGGCCTGCAAAAATGGGGCCAACGTCCTGACTTTC. This codes for CAACKNGANVLTF.

This chain links TRBV29-1 with TRBJ1-1; 7 nucleotides match TRBD1. V gave up 6 bases and J gave up 0 bases; unmatched junction bases: 1. Germline CDR1 reads SQVTM; CDR2 reads ANQGSEA. This CDR3 has 12 residues. The CDR3 DNA sequence: TGCAGCGTCAGGGGGATGAACACTGAAGCTTTCTTT. This translates into CSVRGMNTEAFF.

This clonotype was recorded a few times. The rearrangement uses TRBV20-1 and TRBJ2-7, with D possibly matching TRBD1 (6 bases). The length of the CDR3 is 12 residues. V was clipped by 5 bases and J by 2 bases, with 10 bases between them. CDR1 and CDR2 (germline): DFQATT, SNEGSKA (reference sequence). Here the CDR3 reads CSASDSPYEQYF. In DNA, the CDR3 is TGCAGTGCTTCGGACAGCCCCTACGAGCAGTACTTC.

The CDR3 coding sequence is TGTGCCAGCAGCCTCGCGGACAGGTCTAATTCACCCCTCCACTTT. It yields the protein CASSLADRSNSPLHF. The genes are TRBV9 and TRBJ1-6, with 7 bases lining up with TRBD1. Trimming took 4 bases from V and 6 from J; bases not matched to a gene: 7. Germline V gene lookup returns CDR1 SGDLS and CDR2 YYNGEE. The CDR3 extends over 15 amino acids.